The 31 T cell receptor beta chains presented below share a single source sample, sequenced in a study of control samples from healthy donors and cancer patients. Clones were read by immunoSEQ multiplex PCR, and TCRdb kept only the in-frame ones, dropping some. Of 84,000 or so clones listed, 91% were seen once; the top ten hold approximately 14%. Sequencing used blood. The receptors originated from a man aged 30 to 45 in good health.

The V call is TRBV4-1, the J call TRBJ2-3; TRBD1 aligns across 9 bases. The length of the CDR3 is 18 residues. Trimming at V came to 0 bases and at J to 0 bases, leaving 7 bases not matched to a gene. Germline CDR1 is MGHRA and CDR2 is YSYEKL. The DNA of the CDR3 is TGCGCCAGCAGCCAAGACTCGAGTGGGACAGGGAGCACAGATACGCAGTATTTT. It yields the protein CASSQDSSGTGSTDTQYF.

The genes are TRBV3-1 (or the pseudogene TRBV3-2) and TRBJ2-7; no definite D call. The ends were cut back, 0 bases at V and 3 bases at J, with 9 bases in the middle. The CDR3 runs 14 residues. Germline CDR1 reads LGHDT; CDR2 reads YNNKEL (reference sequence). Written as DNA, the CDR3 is TGTGCCAGCAGCCAAGAGGGGTCAGGCTACGAGCAGTACTTC. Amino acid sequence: CASSQEGSGYEQYF.

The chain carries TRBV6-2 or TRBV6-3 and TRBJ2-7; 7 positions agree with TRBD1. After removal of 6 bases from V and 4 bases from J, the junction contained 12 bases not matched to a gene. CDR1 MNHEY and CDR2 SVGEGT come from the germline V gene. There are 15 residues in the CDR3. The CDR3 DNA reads TGTGCCAGCAGACCTGACAGGGTTTATCGATACGAGCAGTACTTC. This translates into CASRPDRVYRYEQYF.

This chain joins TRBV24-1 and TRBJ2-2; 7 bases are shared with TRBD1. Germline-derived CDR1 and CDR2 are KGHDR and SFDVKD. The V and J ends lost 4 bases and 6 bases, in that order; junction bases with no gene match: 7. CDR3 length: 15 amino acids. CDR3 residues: CATSDPRDSAGELFF. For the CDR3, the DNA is TGTGCCACCAGTGACCCACGGGACAGTGCCGGGGAGCTGTTTTTT.

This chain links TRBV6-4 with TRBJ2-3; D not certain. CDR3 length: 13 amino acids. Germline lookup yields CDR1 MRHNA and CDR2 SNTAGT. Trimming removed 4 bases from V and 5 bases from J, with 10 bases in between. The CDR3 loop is CASSVYYGDTQYF. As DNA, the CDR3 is TGTGCCAGCAGTGTCTACTACGGAGATACGCAGTATTTT.

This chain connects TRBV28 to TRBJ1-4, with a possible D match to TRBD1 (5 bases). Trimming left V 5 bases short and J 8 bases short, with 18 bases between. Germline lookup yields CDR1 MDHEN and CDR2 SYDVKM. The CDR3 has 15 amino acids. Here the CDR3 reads CASSPPGGVGEKLFF. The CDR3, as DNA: TGTGCCAGCAGTCCCCCGGGAGGGGTGGGAGAAAAACTGTTTTTT.

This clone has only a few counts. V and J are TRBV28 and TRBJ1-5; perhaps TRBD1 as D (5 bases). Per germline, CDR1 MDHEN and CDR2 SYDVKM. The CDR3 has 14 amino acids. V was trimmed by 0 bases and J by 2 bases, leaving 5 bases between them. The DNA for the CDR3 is TGTGCCAGCAGTTTATGGGGGGGCAATCAGCCCCAGCATTTT. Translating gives CASSLWGGNQPQHF.

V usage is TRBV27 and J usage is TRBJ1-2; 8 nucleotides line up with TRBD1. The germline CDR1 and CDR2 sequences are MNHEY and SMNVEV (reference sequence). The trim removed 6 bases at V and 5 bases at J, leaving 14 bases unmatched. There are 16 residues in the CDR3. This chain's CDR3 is CASSKTRTGITYGYTF. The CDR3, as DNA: TGTGCCAGCAGCAAAACCAGGACAGGGATCACTTATGGCTACACCTTC.

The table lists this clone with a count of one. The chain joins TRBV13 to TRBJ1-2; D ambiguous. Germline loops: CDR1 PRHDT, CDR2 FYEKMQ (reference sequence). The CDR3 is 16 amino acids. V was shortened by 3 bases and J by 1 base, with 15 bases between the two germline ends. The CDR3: CASSLRSRWSNYGYTF. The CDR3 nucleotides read TGTGCCAGCAGCTTGAGGAGTCGATGGAGTAACTATGGCTACACCTTC.

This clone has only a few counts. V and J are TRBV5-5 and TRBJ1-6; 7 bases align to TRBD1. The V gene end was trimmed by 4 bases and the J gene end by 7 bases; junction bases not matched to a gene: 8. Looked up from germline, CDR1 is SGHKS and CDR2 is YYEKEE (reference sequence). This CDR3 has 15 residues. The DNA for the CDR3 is TGTGCCAGCAGCATTAGACAGGGAGGGAATTCACCCCTCCACTTT. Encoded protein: CASSIRQGGNSPLHF.

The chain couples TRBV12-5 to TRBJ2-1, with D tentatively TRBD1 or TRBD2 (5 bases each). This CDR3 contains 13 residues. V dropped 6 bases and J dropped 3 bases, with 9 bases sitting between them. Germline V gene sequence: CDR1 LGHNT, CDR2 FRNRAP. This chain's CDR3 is CASGRDGYNEQFF. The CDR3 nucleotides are TGTGCTAGTGGACGGGACGGCTACAATGAGCAGTTCTTC.

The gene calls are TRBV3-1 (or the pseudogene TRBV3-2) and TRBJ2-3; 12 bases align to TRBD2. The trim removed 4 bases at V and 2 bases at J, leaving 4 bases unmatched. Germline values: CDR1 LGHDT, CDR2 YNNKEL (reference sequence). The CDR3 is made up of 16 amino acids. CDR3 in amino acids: CASSLLAGGHTDTQYF. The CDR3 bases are TGTGCCAGCAGCCTACTAGCGGGGGGCCACACAGATACGCAGTATTTT.

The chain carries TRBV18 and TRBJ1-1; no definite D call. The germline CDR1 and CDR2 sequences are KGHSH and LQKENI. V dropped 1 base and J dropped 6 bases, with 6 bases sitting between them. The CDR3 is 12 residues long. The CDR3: CASSPRRSEAFF. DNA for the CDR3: TGTGCCAGCTCACCACGACGCTCTGAAGCTTTCTTT.

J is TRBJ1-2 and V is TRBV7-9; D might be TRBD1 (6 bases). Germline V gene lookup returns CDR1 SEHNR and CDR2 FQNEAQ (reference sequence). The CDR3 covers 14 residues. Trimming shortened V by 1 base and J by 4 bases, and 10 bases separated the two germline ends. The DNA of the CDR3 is TGTGCCAGCAGCTTAGAGGGGGGCGGCTATGGCTACACCTTC. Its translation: CASSLEGGGYGYTF.

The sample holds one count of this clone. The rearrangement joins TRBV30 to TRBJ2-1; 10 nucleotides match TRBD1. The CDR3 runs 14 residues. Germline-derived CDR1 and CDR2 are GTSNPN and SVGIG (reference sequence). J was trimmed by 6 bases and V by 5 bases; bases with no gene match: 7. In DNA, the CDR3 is TGTGCCTGGGGTCCGGGACAGGGGAGCAATGAGCAGTTCTTC. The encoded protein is CAWGPGQGSNEQFF.

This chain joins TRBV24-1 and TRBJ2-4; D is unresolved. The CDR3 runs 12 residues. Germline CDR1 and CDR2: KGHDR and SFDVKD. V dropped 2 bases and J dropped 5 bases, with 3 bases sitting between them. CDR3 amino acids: CATSDSQNIQYF. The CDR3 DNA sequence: TGTGCCACCAGTGATTCCCAAAACATTCAGTACTTC.

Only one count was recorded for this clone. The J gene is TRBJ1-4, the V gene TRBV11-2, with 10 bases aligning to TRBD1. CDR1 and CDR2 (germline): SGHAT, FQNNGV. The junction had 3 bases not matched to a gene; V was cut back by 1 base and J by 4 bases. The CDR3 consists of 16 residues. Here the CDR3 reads CASSLGDRGLNEKLFF. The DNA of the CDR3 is TGTGCCAGCAGCTTAGGGGACAGGGGCCTTAATGAAAAACTGTTTTTT.

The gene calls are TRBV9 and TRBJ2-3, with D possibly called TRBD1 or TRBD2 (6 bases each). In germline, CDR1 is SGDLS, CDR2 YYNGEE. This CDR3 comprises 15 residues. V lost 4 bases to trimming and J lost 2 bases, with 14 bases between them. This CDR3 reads CASSLWGADTDTQYF. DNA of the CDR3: TGTGCCAGCAGCCTCTGGGGGGCAGACACAGATACGCAGTATTTT. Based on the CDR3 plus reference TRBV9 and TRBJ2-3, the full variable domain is DSGVTQTPKHLITATGQRVTLRCSPRSGDLSVYWYQQSLDQGLQFLIQYYNGEERAKGNILERFSAQQFPDLHSELNLSSLELGDSALYFCASSLWGADTDTQYFGPGTRLTVL.

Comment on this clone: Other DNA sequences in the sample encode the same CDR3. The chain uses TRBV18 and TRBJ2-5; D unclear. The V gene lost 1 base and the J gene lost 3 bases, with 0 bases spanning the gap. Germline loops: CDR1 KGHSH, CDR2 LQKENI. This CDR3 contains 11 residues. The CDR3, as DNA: TGTGCCAGCTCACCACAAGAGACCCAGTACTTC. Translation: CASSPQETQYF.

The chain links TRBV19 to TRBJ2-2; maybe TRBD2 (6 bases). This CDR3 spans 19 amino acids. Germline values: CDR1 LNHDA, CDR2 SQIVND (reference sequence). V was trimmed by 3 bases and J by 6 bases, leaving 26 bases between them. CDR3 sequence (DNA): TGTGCCAGTAGTATTCCGGTAGCAGGAGGGGTGTTAAAGGCCGGGGAGCTGTTTTTT. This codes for CASSIPVAGGVLKAGELFF.

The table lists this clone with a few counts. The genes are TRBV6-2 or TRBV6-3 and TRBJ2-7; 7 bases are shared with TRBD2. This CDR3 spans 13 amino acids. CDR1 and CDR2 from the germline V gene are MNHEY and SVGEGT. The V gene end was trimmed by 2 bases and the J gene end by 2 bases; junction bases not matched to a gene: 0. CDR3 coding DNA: TGTGCCAGCAGTTACAGCGGGACCTACGAGCAGTACTTC. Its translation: CASSYSGTYEQYF.

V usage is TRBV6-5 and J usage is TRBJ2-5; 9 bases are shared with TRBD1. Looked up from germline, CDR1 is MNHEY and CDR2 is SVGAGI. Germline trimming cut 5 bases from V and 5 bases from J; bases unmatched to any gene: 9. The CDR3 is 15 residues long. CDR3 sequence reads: CASSQGQGGWETQYF. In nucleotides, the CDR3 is TGTGCCAGCAGTCAGGGACAGGGAGGATGGGAGACCCAGTACTTC.

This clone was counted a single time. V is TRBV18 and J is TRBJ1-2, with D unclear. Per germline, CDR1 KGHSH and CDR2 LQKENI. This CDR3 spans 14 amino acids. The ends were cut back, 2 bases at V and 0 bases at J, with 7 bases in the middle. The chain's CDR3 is CASSPSRANYGYTF. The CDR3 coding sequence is TGTGCCAGCTCACCATCCAGAGCTAACTATGGCTACACCTTC.

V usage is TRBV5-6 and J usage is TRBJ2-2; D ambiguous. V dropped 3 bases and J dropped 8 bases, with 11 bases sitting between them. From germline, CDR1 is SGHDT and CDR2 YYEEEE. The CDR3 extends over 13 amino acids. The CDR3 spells CASSSGDSGELFF. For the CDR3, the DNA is TGTGCCAGCAGCTCCGGCGATTCAGGGGAGCTGTTTTTT.

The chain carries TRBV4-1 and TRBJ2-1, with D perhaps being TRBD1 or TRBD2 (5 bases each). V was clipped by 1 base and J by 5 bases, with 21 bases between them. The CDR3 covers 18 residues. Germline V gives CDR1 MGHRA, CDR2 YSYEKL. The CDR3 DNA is TGCGCCAGCAGCCAAGCTAGCCCTAGGGGACGGATCGACAATGAGCAGTTCTTC. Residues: CASSQASPRGRIDNEQFF.

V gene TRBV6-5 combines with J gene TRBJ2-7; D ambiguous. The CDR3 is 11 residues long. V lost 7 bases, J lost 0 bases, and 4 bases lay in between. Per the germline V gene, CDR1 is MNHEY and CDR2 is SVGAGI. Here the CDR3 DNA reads TGTGCCAGCAAGAGCTCCTACGAGCAGTACTTC. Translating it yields CASKSSYEQYF.

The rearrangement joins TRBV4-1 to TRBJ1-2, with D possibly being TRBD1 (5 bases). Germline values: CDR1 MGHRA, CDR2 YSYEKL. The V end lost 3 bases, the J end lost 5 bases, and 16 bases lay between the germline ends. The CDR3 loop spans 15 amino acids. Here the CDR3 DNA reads TGCGCCAGCAGCCAGGGGGTCAAGGCCGGTTATGGCTACACCTTC. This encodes CASSQGVKAGYGYTF.

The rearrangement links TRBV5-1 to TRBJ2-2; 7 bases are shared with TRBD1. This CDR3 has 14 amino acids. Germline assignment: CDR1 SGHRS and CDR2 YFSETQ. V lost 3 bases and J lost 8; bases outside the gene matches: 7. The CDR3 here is CASSSDRERGELFF. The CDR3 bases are TGCGCCAGCAGCTCCGACAGGGAGAGGGGGGAGCTGTTTTTT.

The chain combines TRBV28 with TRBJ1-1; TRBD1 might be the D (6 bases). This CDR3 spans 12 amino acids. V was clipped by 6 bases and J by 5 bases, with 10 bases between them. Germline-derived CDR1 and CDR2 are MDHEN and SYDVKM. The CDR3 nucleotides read TGTGCCAGCAGGCCTCAGGGGACTGAAGCTTTCTTT. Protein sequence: CASRPQGTEAFF.

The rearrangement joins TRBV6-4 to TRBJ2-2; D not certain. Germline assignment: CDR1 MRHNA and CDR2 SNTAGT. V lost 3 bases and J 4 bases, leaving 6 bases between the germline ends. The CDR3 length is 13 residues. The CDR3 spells CASSDLLTGELFF. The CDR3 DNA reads TGTGCCAGCAGTGATCTCCTCACCGGGGAGCTGTTTTTT.

The CDR3 nucleotides read TGTGCCAGCAGTTTGCCGACAAGTCCAAGGGAGACCCAGTACTTC. Its protein is CASSLPTSPRETQYF. The chain joins TRBV28 to TRBJ2-5, with D unclear. CDR1 MDHEN and CDR2 SYDVKM come from the germline V gene. V was cut by 3 bases and J by 5 bases, with 16 bases left in between. CDR3 size: 15 residues.